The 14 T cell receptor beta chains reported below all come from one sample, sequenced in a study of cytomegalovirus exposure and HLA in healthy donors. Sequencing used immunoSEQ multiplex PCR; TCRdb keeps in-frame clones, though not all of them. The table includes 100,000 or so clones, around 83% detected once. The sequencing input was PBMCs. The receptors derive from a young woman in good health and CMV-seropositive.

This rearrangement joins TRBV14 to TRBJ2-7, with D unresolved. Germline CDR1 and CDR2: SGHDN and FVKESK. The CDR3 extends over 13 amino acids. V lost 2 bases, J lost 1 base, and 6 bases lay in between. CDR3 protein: CASSQFSSYEQYF. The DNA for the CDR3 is TGTGCCAGCAGCCAATTCAGTTCCTACGAGCAGTACTTC. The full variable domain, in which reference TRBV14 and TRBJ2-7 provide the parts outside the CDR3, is EAGVTQFPSHSVIEKGQTVTLRCDPISGHDNLYWYRRVMGKEIKFLLHFVKESKQDESGMPNNRFLAERTGGTYSTLKVQPAELEDSGVYFCASSQFSSYEQYFGPGTRLTVT.

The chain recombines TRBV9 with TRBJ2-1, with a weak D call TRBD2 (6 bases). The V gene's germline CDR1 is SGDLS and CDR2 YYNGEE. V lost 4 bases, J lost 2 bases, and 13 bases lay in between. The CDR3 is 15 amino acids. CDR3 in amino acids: CASSPGVVAYNEQFF. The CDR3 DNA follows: TGTGCCAGCAGCCCGGGGGTGGTTGCCTACAATGAGCAGTTCTTC.

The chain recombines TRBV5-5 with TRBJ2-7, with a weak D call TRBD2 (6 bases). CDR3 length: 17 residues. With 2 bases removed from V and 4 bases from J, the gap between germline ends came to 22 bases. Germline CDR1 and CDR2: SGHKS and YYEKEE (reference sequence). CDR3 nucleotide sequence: TGTGCCAGCAGCTTCCTCGGAGGGGCAGGGACTTCTTACGAGCAGTACTTC. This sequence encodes CASSFLGGAGTSYEQYF.

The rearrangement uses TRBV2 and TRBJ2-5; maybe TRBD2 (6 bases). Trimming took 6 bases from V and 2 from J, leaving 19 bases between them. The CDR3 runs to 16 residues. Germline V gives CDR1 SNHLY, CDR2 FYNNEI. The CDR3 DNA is TGTGCCAGCAGGGAACTCGGAGGGCCAATACAAGAGACCCAGTACTTC. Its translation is CASRELGGPIQETQYF.

CDR3 coding DNA: TGTGCCATCAGTTTCGGGCTAGCGGGGGCCCTCACCGGGGAGCTGTTTTTT. Translating it yields CAISFGLAGALTGELFF. The rearrangement uses TRBV10-3 and TRBJ2-2; 10 nucleotides line up with TRBD2. The CDR3 covers 17 residues. Trimming at V came to 5 bases and at J to 4 bases, leaving 10 bases not matched to a gene. Germline V CDR1 and CDR2: ENHRY, SYGVKD.

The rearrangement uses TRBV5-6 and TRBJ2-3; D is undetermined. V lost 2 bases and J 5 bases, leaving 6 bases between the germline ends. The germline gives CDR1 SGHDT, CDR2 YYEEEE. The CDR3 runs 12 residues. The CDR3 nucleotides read TGTGCCAGCAGCTTTAGTGTAGATACGCAGTATTTT. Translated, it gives CASSFSVDTQYF. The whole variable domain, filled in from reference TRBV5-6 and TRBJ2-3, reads DAGVTQSPTHLIKTRGQQVTLRCSPKSGHDTVSWYQQALGQGPQFIFQYYEEEERQRGNFPDRFSGHQFPNYSSELNVNALLLGDSALYLCASSFSVDTQYFGPGTRLTVL.

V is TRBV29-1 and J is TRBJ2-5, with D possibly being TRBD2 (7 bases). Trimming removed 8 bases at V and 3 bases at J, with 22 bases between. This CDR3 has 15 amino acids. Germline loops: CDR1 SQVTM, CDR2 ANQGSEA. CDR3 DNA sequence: TGCAGCCCAGGAGGGGGGGGCGCGTCCGAAGAGACCCAGTACTTC. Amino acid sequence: CSPGGGGASEETQYF.

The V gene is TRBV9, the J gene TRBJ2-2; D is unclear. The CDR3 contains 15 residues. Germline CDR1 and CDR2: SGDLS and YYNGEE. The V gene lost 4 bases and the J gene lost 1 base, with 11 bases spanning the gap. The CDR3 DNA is TGTGCCAGCAGCCGAGAGCCCATGAACACCGGGGAGCTGTTTTTT. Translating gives CASSREPMNTGELFF.

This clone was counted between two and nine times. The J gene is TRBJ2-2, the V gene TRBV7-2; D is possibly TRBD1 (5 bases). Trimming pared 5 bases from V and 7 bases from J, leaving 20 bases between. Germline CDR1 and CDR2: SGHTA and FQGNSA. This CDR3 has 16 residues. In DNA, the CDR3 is TGTGCCAGCAGCCCCGGTGGGATAGGGGATAGCGGGGAGCTGTTTTTT. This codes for CASSPGGIGDSGELFF.

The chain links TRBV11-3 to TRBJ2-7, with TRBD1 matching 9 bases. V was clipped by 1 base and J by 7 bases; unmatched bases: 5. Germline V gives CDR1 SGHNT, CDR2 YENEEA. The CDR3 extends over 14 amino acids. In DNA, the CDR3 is TGTGCCAGCAGCTTAGCAACAGGGGGCCGTGAGCAGTACTTC. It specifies CASSLATGGREQYF.

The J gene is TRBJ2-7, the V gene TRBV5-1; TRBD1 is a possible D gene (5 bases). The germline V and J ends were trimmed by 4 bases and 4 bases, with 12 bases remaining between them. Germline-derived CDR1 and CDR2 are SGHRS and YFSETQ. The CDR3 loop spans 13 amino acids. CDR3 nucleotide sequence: TGCGCCAGCAGCGTTCAGGGTGCGTACGAGCAGTACTTC. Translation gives CASSVQGAYEQYF.

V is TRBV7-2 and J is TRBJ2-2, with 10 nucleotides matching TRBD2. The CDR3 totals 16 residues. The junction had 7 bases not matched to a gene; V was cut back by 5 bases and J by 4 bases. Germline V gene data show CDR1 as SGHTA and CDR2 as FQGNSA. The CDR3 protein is CASSLSGGSGTGELFF. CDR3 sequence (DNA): TGTGCCAGCAGCCTTAGCGGGGGGTCGGGCACCGGGGAGCTGTTTTTT.

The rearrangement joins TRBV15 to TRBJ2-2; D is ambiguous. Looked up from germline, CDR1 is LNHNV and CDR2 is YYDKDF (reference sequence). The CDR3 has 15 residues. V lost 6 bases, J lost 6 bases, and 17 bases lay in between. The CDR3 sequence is CATRTEFSSPGELFF. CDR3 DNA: TGTGCCACCAGAACCGAGTTCTCGAGCCCCGGGGAGCTGTTTTTT. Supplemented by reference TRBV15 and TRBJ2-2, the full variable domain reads DAMVIQNPRYQVTQFGKPVTLSCSQTLNHNVMYWYQQKSSQAPKLLFHYYDKDFNNEADTPDNFQSRRPNTSFCFLDIRSPGLGDTAMYLCATRTEFSSPGELFFGEGSRLTVL.

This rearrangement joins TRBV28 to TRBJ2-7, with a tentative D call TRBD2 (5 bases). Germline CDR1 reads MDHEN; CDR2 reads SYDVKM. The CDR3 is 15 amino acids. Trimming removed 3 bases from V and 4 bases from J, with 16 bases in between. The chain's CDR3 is CASSLVKGGGYEQYF. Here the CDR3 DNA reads TGTGCCAGCAGTTTGGTGAAAGGCGGAGGTTACGAGCAGTACTTC.